This T cell receptor beta chain was captured in a study of blood T cell repertoires in COVID-19. Study details: Material from acute and convalescent COVID-19 was sourced from the United States, Italy and Spain. Nucleic acid was either cDNA or gDNA, and it came from T cells, B-cell-depleted T cells, or PBMCs.

TCRdb's table, derived via immunoSEQ multiplex PCR, lists solely in-frame clones and lacks some. This table has about 160,000 clones, roughly 81% appearing once. As regards this clone: Other DNA sequences within the sample encode an identical CDR3.

Germline CDR1 and CDR2: SGHDT and YYEEEE. CDR3 size: 16 residues. J gave up 4 bases and V 0 bases, and 5 bases lay outside the gene matches. This TCR was recovered from a middle-aged man with acute or convalescent COVID-19. The sample consisted of peripheral blood. The chain links TRBV5-6 to TRBJ2-3; TRBD1 agrees at 10 bases. CDR3 in amino acids: CASSLDRTGGADTQYF. The CDR3 DNA follows: TGTGCCAGCAGCTTGGATAGGACAGGGGGTGCAGATACGCAGTATTTT.